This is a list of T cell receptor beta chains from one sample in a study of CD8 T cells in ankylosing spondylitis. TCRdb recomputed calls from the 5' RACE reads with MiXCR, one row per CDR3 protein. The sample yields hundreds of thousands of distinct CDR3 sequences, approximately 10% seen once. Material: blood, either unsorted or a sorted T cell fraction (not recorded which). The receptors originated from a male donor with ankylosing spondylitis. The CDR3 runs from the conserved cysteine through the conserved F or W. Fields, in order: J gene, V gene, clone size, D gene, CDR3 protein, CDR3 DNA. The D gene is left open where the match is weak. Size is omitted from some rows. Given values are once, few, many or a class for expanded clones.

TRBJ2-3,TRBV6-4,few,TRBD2,CASSRSGGRSDTQYF,TGTGCCAGCAGTAGGAGCGGGGGCCGCTCAGATACGCAGTATTTT
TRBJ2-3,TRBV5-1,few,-,CASSLAGGVGDTQYF,TGCGCCAGCAGCTTGGCCGGGGGAGTCGGAGATACGCAGTATTTT
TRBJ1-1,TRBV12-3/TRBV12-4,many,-,CASSLDRGRDTEAFF,TGTGCCAGCAGTTTAGATAGGGGTAGGGACACTGAAGCTTTCTTT
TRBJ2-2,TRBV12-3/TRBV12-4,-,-,CASTLWVLDTGELFF,TGTGCCAGCACCTTATGGGTTTTGGACACCGGGGAGCTGTTTTTT
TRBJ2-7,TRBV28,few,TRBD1,CASSLTGVADYEQYF,TGTGCCAGCAGTTTGACAGGGGTAGCCGACTACGAGCAGTACTTC
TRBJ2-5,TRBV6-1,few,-,CASSQAANGLYETQYF,TGTGCCAGCAGTCAGGCCGCTAATGGTTTGTACGAGACCCAGTACTTC
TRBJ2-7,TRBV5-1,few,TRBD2,CASSWGWSGSSHEQYF,TGCGCCAGCAGCTGGGGGTGGAGCGGGAGTTCCCACGAGCAGTACTTC
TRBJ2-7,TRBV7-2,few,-,CASSFGRNSYEQYF,TGTGCCAGCAGCTTCGGACGGAACTCCTACGAGCAGTACTTC
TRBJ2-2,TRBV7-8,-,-,CASSSFQVAGGTGELFF,TGTGCCAGCAGCTCATTCCAAGTCGCAGGAGGTACCGGGGAGCTGTTTTTT
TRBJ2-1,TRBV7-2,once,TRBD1,CASSFIPGTEYNEQFF,TGTGCCAGCAGTTTCATCCCCGGGACAGAGTACAATGAGCAGTTCTTC
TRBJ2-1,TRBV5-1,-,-,CASSATVTSNEQFF,TGCGCCAGCAGCGCGACCGTCACCAGCAATGAGCAGTTCTTC
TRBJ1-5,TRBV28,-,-,CASSQWSNQPQHF,TGTGCCAGCAGCCAATGGAGCAATCAGCCCCAGCATTTT
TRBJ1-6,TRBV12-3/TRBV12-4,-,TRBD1,CASQDRADSPLHF,TGTGCCAGCCAGGACAGGGCGGATTCACCCCTCCACTTT
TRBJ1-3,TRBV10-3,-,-,CAISEGLGGTGNTIYF,TGTGCCATCAGTGAAGGTTTGGGGGGCACGGGAAACACCATATATTTT
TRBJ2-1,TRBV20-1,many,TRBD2,CSATSGSDEQFF,TGCAGTGCTACCAGCGGGAGCGATGAGCAGTTCTTC
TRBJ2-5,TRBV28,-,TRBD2,CASSDPQAGEETQYF,TGTGCCAGCAGTGACCCCCAAGCGGGAGAGGAGACCCAGTACTTC
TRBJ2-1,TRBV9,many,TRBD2,CASSVASRLASNEQFF,TGTGCCAGCAGCGTAGCTTCACGACTAGCGTCCAATGAGCAGTTCTTC
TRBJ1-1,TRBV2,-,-,CASSDGGAGYTEAFF,TGTGCCAGCAGTGATGGAGGAGCAGGTTACACTGAAGCTTTCTTT
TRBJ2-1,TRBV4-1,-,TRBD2,CASSRLPLAGRNEQFF,TGCGCCAGCAGCCGATTACCCCTAGCGGGAAGGAATGAGCAGTTCTTC
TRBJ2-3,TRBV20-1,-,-,CSASGGQIDTQYF,TGCAGTGCTAGCGGGGGGCAGATAGATACGCAGTATTTT
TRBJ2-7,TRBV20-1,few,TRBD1,CSAMGQSSYEQYF,TGCAGTGCTATGGGACAGAGCTCCTACGAGCAGTACTTC
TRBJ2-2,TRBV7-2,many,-,CASSTHRATGELFF,TGTGCCAGCAGCACCCACAGGGCCACCGGGGAGCTGTTTTTT
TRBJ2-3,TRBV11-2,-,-,CASSHRDASTDTQYF,TGTGCCAGCAGCCACCGGGACGCAAGCACAGATACGCAGTATTTT
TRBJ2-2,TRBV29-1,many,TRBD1,CSVGKRQGRGELFF,TGCAGCGTTGGGAAGAGACAGGGCAGAGGGGAGCTGTTTTTT
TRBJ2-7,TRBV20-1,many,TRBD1,CSARRTGGDYEQYF,TGCAGTGCTAGGCGGACAGGGGGCGATTACGAGCAGTACTTC
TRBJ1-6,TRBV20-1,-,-,CSARGQGVSSYNSPLHF,TGCAGTGCTAGAGGGCAGGGTGTAAGCTCCTATAATTCACCCCTCCACTTT
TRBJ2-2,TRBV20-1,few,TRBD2,CSARIGTSGTTGELFF,TGCAGTGCTAGAATAGGTACTAGCGGGACGACCGGGGAGCTGTTTTTT